The 20 T cell receptor beta chains reported below all come from one sample, sequenced in a study of Tregs in tolerant kidney transplant recipients. Assay: immunoSEQ multiplex PCR; the TCRdb copy retains only in-frame clones and omits some. The sample table includes around 32,000 clones. Mixed chimerism was transient after nonmyeloablative marrow transplants from related graft donors. The source was CD4+ T cells from blood (PBMCs), collected 24 months after the transplant. The receptor source for this set is a human patient who received a combined kidney and bone marrow transplant. Certain T cells may be donor cells from the graft.

On this clone itself: Sequencing ends 3 residues short of the CDR3 end; the germline J gene provides the rest. The chain employs TRBV20-1 and TRBJ2-2; 8 bases match TRBD1. The CDR3 consists of 15 residues. CDR1 and CDR2 from the germline V gene are DFQATT and SNEGSKA (reference sequence). V shed 1 base and J 1 base; nucleotides not matched to a gene: 2. Partial CDR3 DNA: TGCAGTGCTAGAGGGGACAGGAAGAACACCGGGGAG. It yields the protein CSARGDRKNTGE. The full CDR3 protein reads CSARGDRKNTGELFF.

As concerns this clone: The read falls 3 residues short of the CDR3 end, and the missing part is taken from the germline J gene. The rearrangement uses TRBV19 and TRBJ2-3, with D perhaps TRBD2 (5 bases). CDR1 LNHDA and CDR2 SQIVND come from the germline V gene (reference sequence). The V end lost 1 base, the J end lost 3 bases, and 17 bases lay between the germline ends. CDR3 length: 17 residues. The covered CDR3 bases are TGTGCCAGTAGTATAGGCCCGGAACTAGTCCTAACAGATACG. Translated, it gives CASSIGPELVLTDT. The complete CDR3 sequence is CASSIGPELVLTDTQYF.

Notes on this clone: The read terminates 3 residues before the CDR3 end, so the remaining end is supplied by the germline J gene. The chain is built from TRBV20-1 and TRBJ2-7; the D is unclear. The CDR3 consists of 12 residues. V was pared by 6 bases and J by 0 bases, with 9 bases between. Germline values: CDR1 DFQATT, CDR2 SNEGSKA (reference sequence). Partial CDR3 DNA: TGCAGTGCCACTCGAAGCTCCTACGAG. This sequence encodes CSATRSSYE. The CDR3 reads in full as CSATRSSYEQYF.

Notes on this clone: Read sequence stops 3 residues before the CDR3 end, and the germline J gene provides the missing end. The rearrangement joins TRBV20-1 to TRBJ2-2, with 11 bases that match TRBD1. Germline lookup yields CDR1 DFQATT and CDR2 SNEGSKA (reference sequence). This CDR3 comprises 14 residues. V dropped 6 bases and J dropped 7; count of bases not matched to a gene: 7. The CDR3 region is CSARTGGAVGELFF. The covered CDR3 bases are TGCAGTGCCCGGACAGGGGGCGCGGTCGGGGAG.

For this clone: The CDR3 goes on 3 residues after the read ends, and that part is filled in from the germline J gene. V is TRBV5-1 and J is TRBJ2-1; 8 bases match TRBD2. The CDR3 runs 16 residues. Germline V lookup: CDR1 SGHRS, CDR2 YFSETQ. V gave up 5 bases and J gave up 3 bases; unmatched junction bases: 10. The CDR3 bases that were read are TGCGCCAGCAGGGGGGGTAGCGGGATGGGCTACAATGAG. It yields the protein CASRGGSGMGYNE. The complete CDR3 reads CASRGGSGMGYNEQFF.

Incomplete CDR3 DNA: TGTGCCTGGAGTGGGGGGACAGGGCACAATCAGCCC. It translates to CAWSGGTGHNQP. The CDR3 as a whole reads CAWSGGTGHNQPQHF. The gene calls are TRBV30 and TRBJ1-5; 9 bases line up with TRBD1. The observed sequence ends 3 residues before the CDR3 terminus, with the missing tail filled in from the germline J gene. Losses at the gene ends were 1 base for V and 3 bases for J; bases not matched to a gene: 4. Germline loops: CDR1 GTSNPN, CDR2 SVGIG (reference sequence). There are 15 residues in the CDR3.

Concerning this clone: The CDR3 goes on 3 residues after the read ends, and that part is filled in from the germline J gene. The rearrangement joins TRBV19 to TRBJ2-1; TRBD1 agrees at 7 bases. This CDR3 is built from 15 residues. V lost 5 bases and J lost 2; bases outside the gene matches: 6. Per the germline V gene, CDR1 is LNHDA and CDR2 is SQIVND (reference sequence). Partial CDR3 DNA: TGTGCCAGTAGTCCCTGGCAGGGGGCCTACAATGAG. It is translated as CASSPWQGAYNE. The whole CDR3 is CASSPWQGAYNEQFF.

A note on this clone: The read is 3 residues too short to cover the CDR3 end, so that end is filled in from the germline J gene. The V call is TRBV11-1, the J call TRBJ2-1; 8 positions agree with TRBD2. The CDR3 totals 15 residues. From germline, CDR1 is SGHAT and CDR2 FQDESV (reference sequence). V lost 2 bases to trimming and J lost 6 bases; unmatched junction nucleotides: 6. The part of the CDR3 DNA that was read is TGTGCCAGCAGCTTAAAGCGGGAGTTCTCCAATGAG. Translation gives CASSLKREFSNE. The CDR3 as a whole reads CASSLKREFSNEQFF.

With respect to this clone: The read ends 3 residues early relative to the CDR3; the germline J gene fills the gap. The rearrangement joins TRBV7-2 to TRBJ1-5; possible D gene TRBD1, 6 bases. The V and J ends lost 5 bases and 5 bases respectively, with 13 bases between them. CDR1 is SGHTA, CDR2 FQGNSA, per germline. The CDR3 runs 14 residues. This chain's CDR3 is CASSPDRLHQPQHF. The DNA read from the CDR3 is TGTGCCAGCAGCCCCGACAGGCTACATCAGCCC.

A note on this clone: Read sequence stops 3 residues before the CDR3 end, and the germline J gene provides the missing end. J is TRBJ2-7 and V is TRBV5-6; TRBD2 is a possible D gene (6 bases). Germline values: CDR1 SGHDT, CDR2 YYEEEE. V lost 1 base to trimming and J lost 5 bases, with 16 bases between them. This CDR3 contains 15 residues. CDR3 DNA, as far as it was read: TGTGCCAGCAGCTTGTTGGCGGGAAGAGTCCACGAG. It is translated as CASSLLAGRVHE. The whole CDR3 is CASSLLAGRVHEQYF.

A remark on this clone: The read finishes 3 residues shy of the CDR3 end, and the germline J gene is used to complete it. This chain links TRBV7-7 with TRBJ2-1; the match to TRBD2 covers 10 bases. From germline, CDR1 is SSHAT and CDR2 FNYEAQ (reference sequence). The CDR3 sequence is 15 residues long. Unmatched junction bases numbered 2, after V lost 1 base and J lost 5 bases. Here the CDR3 reads CASSLEREGHNEQFF. CDR3 bases read: TGTGCCAGCAGCTTAGAGCGGGAGGGCCACAATGAG.

With respect to this clone: The read terminates 3 residues ahead of where the CDR3 ends, so the germline J gene completes it. V gene TRBV5-1 combines with J gene TRBJ2-7; 11 positions match TRBD1. The CDR3 runs to 14 residues. V trimming: 4 bases; J trimming: 3 bases; junction bases outside the gene matches: 3. CDR1 is SGHRS and CDR2 is YFSETQ in the germline V gene. The CDR3 bases that were read are TGCGCCAGCAGCAGGGGACAGGGGGTCTACGAG. Its protein is CASSRGQGVYE. The CDR3 in full is CASSRGQGVYEQYF.

Comment on this clone: The CDR3 goes on 3 residues after the read ends, and that part is filled in from the germline J gene. V and J are TRBV5-1 and TRBJ2-1; 10 bases agree with TRBD2. The CDR3 sequence is 15 residues long. CDR1 is SGHRS, CDR2 YFSETQ, per germline. V lost 5 bases and J lost 9; bases outside the gene matches: 11. Incomplete CDR3 DNA: TGCGCCAGCAGACCCGCTAGCGGGAGAGGTGGTGAG. Encoded protein: CASRPASGRGGE. The complete CDR3 reads CASRPASGRGGEQFF.

Comments on this clone: The read finishes 3 residues shy of the CDR3 end, and the germline J gene is used to complete it. The chain uses TRBV6-1 and TRBJ2-3; 11 nucleotides match TRBD2. The germline gives CDR1 MNHNS, CDR2 SASEGT. The ends lost 4 bases at V and 3 bases at J; junction bases unmatched: 3. The CDR3 runs to 15 residues. CDR3 amino acids: CASSGSGRETDTQYF. The sequenced CDR3 bases are TGTGCCAGCAGTGGTAGCGGGAGGGAGACAGATACG.

For this clone: The CDR3 extends 3 residues past the end of the read, so its final part is completed from the germline J gene. This chain links TRBV20-1 with TRBJ2-7, with D maybe TRBD2 (6 bases). Germline CDR1 is DFQATT and CDR2 is SNEGSKA (reference sequence). The CDR3 is made up of 14 amino acids. V gave up 6 bases and J gave up 0 bases, with 15 bases separating them. CDR3 loop: CSAAAGSVSYEQYF. The sequenced part of the CDR3 DNA is TGCAGTGCCGCCGCGGGGAGCGTCTCCTACGAG.

A word on this clone: The missing CDR3 end, 3 residues past where the read stops, is filled in from the germline J gene. The rearrangement links TRBV29-1 to TRBJ2-1; D unresolved. The CDR3 contains 16 residues. Germline loops: CDR1 SQVTM, CDR2 ANQGSEA. Trimming cost V 0 bases and J 4 bases, with 16 bases left between them. CDR3 in amino acids: CSVEDLSRPIYNEQFF. Incomplete CDR3 DNA: TGCAGCGTTGAAGATCTTAGTCGCCCTATATACAATGAG.

For this clone: With the read ending 3 residues before the CDR3 end, the germline J gene is used to fill in that end. The chain employs TRBV7-3 and TRBJ2-3; no definite D call. Trimming stripped 1 base from V and 0 bases from J, with 8 bases between. From germline, CDR1 is SGHTA and CDR2 FQGTGA. This CDR3 has 15 residues. The CDR3 sequence: CASSLIGSSTDTQYF. Partial CDR3 DNA: TGTGCCAGCAGCTTAATCGGGTCTAGCACAGATACG.

Notes on this clone: The read terminates 3 residues ahead of where the CDR3 ends, so the germline J gene completes it. V and J are TRBV5-1 and TRBJ2-4, with D possibly matching TRBD1 (5 bases). Trimming removed 4 bases from V and 0 bases from J, with 11 bases in between. Germline loops: CDR1 SGHRS, CDR2 YFSETQ. The CDR3 covers 15 residues. The part of the CDR3 DNA that was read is TGCGCCAGCAGCCGGCTAGGGGAAGCCAAAAACATT. Translated, it gives CASSRLGEAKNI. The entire CDR3 protein reads CASSRLGEAKNIQYF.

Comment on this clone: The read ends 3 residues shy of where the CDR3 ends; the end is completed using the germline J gene. The chain has TRBV7-6 and TRBJ1-5; 11 bases match TRBD1. With 6 bases clipped from V and 6 bases from J, the junction kept 7 bases outside the gene matches. The germline gives CDR1 SGHVS, CDR2 FNYEAQ. This CDR3 is built from 15 residues. The CDR3 region is CASSVGQGGSQPQHF. Incomplete CDR3 DNA: TGTGCCAGCAGTGTGGGACAGGGGGGGAGTCAGCCC.

According to its frequency, this clone is medium-sized. CDR3 DNA (partial): TGCAGTGCTAGCGTAGCGGGAGGTACCGGGGAG. Amino acids: CSASVAGGTGE. The complete CDR3 protein is CSASVAGGTGELFF. V is TRBV20-1 and J is TRBJ2-2, with 10 bases lining up with TRBD2. The CDR3 goes on 3 residues after the read ends, and that part is filled in from the germline J gene. This CDR3 region has 14 residues. Trimming took 3 bases from V and 5 from J; bases not matched to a gene: 3. Germline V gives CDR1 DFQATT, CDR2 SNEGSKA (reference sequence).